These 27 T cell receptor beta chains share one sample of origin, sequenced in a study of CD8+CD57+ T cells in acquired aplastic anemia. All sequencing subjects had displayed CD8+CD57+ cell expansion on flow cytometry. Both TCR beta VDJ combination and CDR3 sequence profiling were carried out. Genomic DNA was the template for this profiling. TCRdb reanalysed the reads using MiXCR and keeps one entry per CDR3 protein. The sample lists roughly 280,000 distinct CDR3 sequences; 45% to 65% were seen once. Sequenced: sorted CD4+, CD8+, or CD8+CD57+ T cells (not recorded which) from PBMCs. The receptors come from a human donor with aplastic anemia.

This clonotype was seen at least ten times. This chain uses TRBV11-1 with TRBJ2-1; D is tentatively TRBD1 or TRBD2 (5 bases each). Germline V gene data show CDR1 as SGHAT and CDR2 as FQDESV (reference sequence). V was shortened by 6 bases and J by 5 bases, with 8 bases between the two germline ends. The CDR3 is 12 amino acids. The CDR3, as DNA: TGTGCCAGCAGAGGGACCAACAATGAGCAGTTCTTC. Translation: CASRGTNNEQFF.

The chain has TRBV7-2 and TRBJ1-1; unclear D gene. V was pared by 5 bases and J by 11 bases, with 15 bases between. The CDR3 has 12 amino acids. CDR1 is SGHTA, CDR2 FQGNSA, per germline. CDR3 region: CASSLSDLEAFF. DNA for the CDR3: TGTGCCAGCAGCCTCTCCGACTTGGAGGCTTTCTTT. The whole variable domain, remainder taken from reference TRBV7-2 and TRBJ1-1, is GAGVSQSPSNKVTEKGKDVELRCDPISGHTALYWYRQSLGQGLEFLIYFQGNSAPDKSGLPSDRFSAERTGGSVSTLTIQRTQQEDSAVYLCASSLSDLEAFFGQGTRLTVV.

Ten or more counts support this clonotype. The V and J genes are TRBV18 and TRBJ1-6, with a possible D match to TRBD1 (5 bases). Trimming shortened V by 5 bases and J by 13 bases, and 21 bases separated the two germline ends. The CDR3 spans 15 residues. Germline V CDR1 and CDR2: KGHSH, LQKENI. The CDR3 DNA sequence: TGTGCCAGCTCAACTGGCACGGGGCAGGGATCGCCCCTCCACTTT. It specifies CASSTGTGQGSPLHF.

The genes are TRBV6-2 or TRBV6-3 and TRBJ1-5; D may be TRBD1 (6 bases). The germline gives CDR1 MNHEY, CDR2 SVGEGT. The CDR3 loop spans 12 amino acids. V shed 5 bases and J shed 9 bases, with 11 bases lying between them. As DNA, the CDR3 is TGTGCCAGCAGTGCGGGGGCAGGGCCCCAGCATTTT. This encodes CASSAGAGPQHF.

The genes are TRBV5-1 and TRBJ1-5, with D tentatively TRBD1 (6 bases). Trimming stripped 4 bases from V and 9 bases from J, with 14 bases between. This CDR3 is built from 13 residues. CDR1 SGHRS and CDR2 YFSETQ come from the germline V gene. The CDR3 DNA reads TGCGCCAGCAGCCAAGATGTCAGGGGGCCCCAGCATTTT. Translated: CASSQDVRGPQHF.

V usage is TRBV9 and J usage is TRBJ1-3, with D hard to call. V lost 4 bases and J lost 1, with 6 bases in between. This CDR3 region has 13 residues. CDR1 and CDR2 from the germline V gene are SGDLS and YYNGEE. The CDR3 nucleotides are TGTGCCAGCAGCACGGGGTCTGGAAACACCATATATTTT. Protein product: CASSTGSGNTIYF.

The chain couples TRBV4-1 to TRBJ2-1; 7 nucleotides line up with TRBD1. This CDR3 has 13 residues. The V segment lost 1 base and the J segment 10 bases; nucleotides outside the gene matches: 4. Per germline, CDR1 MGHRA and CDR2 YSYEKL. CDR3 sequence (DNA): TGCGCCAGCAGCCAAGGTAGGGGGCGAGAGCAGTTCTTC. Protein sequence: CASSQGRGREQFF.

The chain carries TRBV27 and TRBJ1-1; D is ambiguous. V was trimmed by 4 bases and J by 9 bases, leaving 12 bases between them. Germline CDR1 MNHEY, CDR2 SMNVEV (reference sequence). The CDR3 is made up of 12 amino acids. CDR3 protein: CASSSSGVKAFF. For the CDR3, the DNA is TGTGCCAGCAGTTCTAGCGGGGTTAAAGCTTTCTTT.

This clonotype appeared a few times. The chain recombines TRBV10-3 with TRBJ2-7, with D possibly TRBD2 on 6 matching bases. CDR3 length: 12 amino acids. Germline CDR1 is ENHRY and CDR2 is SYGVKD. V gave up 8 bases and J gave up 3 bases, with 11 bases separating them. Here the CDR3 reads CAIAREDYEQYF. As DNA, the CDR3 is TGTGCCATCGCCAGGGAGGACTACGAGCAGTACTTC.

The chain has TRBV2 and TRBJ1-4; D is possibly TRBD1 (6 bases). The V end was cut by 8 bases, the J end by 2 bases, with 12 bases between. The length of the CDR3 is 14 residues. The germline gives CDR1 SNHLY, CDR2 FYNNEI. CDR3 sequence: CASLDDRTNEKLFF. DNA for the CDR3: TGTGCCAGCCTCGACGACAGGACTAATGAAAAACTGTTTTTT.

Turning to this clonotype: This clone may be a read error of a much larger clone one base away. The rearrangement uses TRBV30 and TRBJ2-7; the D gene is possibly TRBD2 (6 bases). This CDR3 comprises 12 residues. Germline V gene lookup returns CDR1 GTSNPN and CDR2 SVGIG (reference sequence). CDR3 protein: CAGSVLEGEQHF. The CDR3 DNA follows: TGTGCCGGGAGCGTCTTGGAGGGAGAGCAGCACTTC.

This chain links TRBV4-2 with TRBJ2-2; D is possibly TRBD1 (6 bases). V lost 4 bases, J lost 5 bases, and 11 bases lay in between. The CDR3 loop spans 14 amino acids. Germline V lookup: CDR1 LGHNA, CDR2 YNFKEQ. The CDR3 loop reads CASSLDSETGELFF. The CDR3 nucleotides read TGTGCCAGCAGCCTGGACAGTGAGACCGGGGAGCTGTTTTTT.

In this sample, this clonotype turned up a few times. A much larger clone lies a single base off, so this may be a read error. CDR3 bases: TGCAGCGTTGAAAGCGGACCTATGTACGAGCAGTACTTC. As protein: CSVESGPMYEQYF. The chain carries TRBV29-1 and TRBJ2-7; TRBD2 is a possible D gene (5 bases). The CDR3 contains 13 residues. V lost 2 bases to trimming and J lost 4 bases, with 12 bases between them. The germline V gene encodes CDR1 SQVTM and CDR2 ANQGSEA.

The chain recombines TRBV7-6 with TRBJ2-1; 9 positions agree with TRBD2. The CDR3 covers 15 residues. V trimming: 1 base; J trimming: 12 bases; junction bases outside the gene matches: 10. Germline loops: CDR1 SGHVS, CDR2 FNYEAQ. CDR3 DNA sequence: TGTGCCAGCAGCTTAGATCTAGCGGGGTCCGGAAGGCAGTTCTTC. Translating it yields CASSLDLAGSGRQFF.

The J gene is TRBJ2-2, the V gene TRBV12-3 or TRBV12-4; D is unresolved. V was cut by 2 bases and J by 1 base, with 8 bases left in between. This CDR3 has 15 residues. The CDR3 DNA is TGTGCCAGCAGTTTAATGGAAGGGAACACCGGGGAGCTGTTTTTT. It translates to CASSLMEGNTGELFF.

The chain recombines TRBV29-1 with TRBJ2-3, with TRBD1 identical over 9 bases. The CDR3 totals 15 residues. V was pared by 3 bases and J by 5 bases, with 9 bases of the junction left unmatched. Germline V gene sequence: CDR1 SQVTM, CDR2 ANQGSEA. The CDR3 loop reads CSVDSRTGAEDTQYF. The CDR3 nucleotides read TGCAGCGTTGATTCTAGGACAGGGGCGGAAGATACGCAGTATTTT.

V gene TRBV7-2 combines with J gene TRBJ2-2, with D hard to call. The CDR3 has 14 residues. Germline V gives CDR1 SGHTA, CDR2 FQGNSA. V was cut by 1 base and J by 4 bases, with 7 bases left in between. The CDR3 sequence is CASSLGTTTGELFF. In DNA, the CDR3 is TGTGCCAGCAGCTTAGGTACTACCACCGGGGAGCTGTTTTTT.

V is TRBV13 and J is TRBJ1-1, with TRBD1 identical over 7 bases. This CDR3 is built from 13 residues. Trimming at V came to 6 bases and at J to 6 bases, leaving 7 bases not matched to a gene. CDR1 and CDR2 from the germline V gene are PRHDT and FYEKMQ (reference sequence). DNA of the CDR3: TGTGCCAGCAGGCAGGACAGGCTACCTGAAGCTTTCTTT. Translating it yields CASRQDRLPEAFF.

The gene calls are TRBV24-1 and TRBJ1-2, with 9 bases that match TRBD1. Germline CDR1 reads KGHDR; CDR2 reads SFDVKD. The CDR3 sequence is 15 residues long. Trimming removed 3 bases from V and 3 bases from J; junction bases left unmatched: 4. CDR3: CATSDPTGGYYGYTF. DNA for the CDR3: TGTGCCACCAGTGATCCGACAGGGGGATACTATGGCTACACCTTC.

This clonotype has just one count. CDR3 sequence (DNA): TGTGCCAGTAGTATAGGGACAGCAGACTATGGCTACACCTTC. It codes for CASSIGTADYGYTF. The rearrangement joins TRBV19 to TRBJ1-2; perhaps TRBD1 as D (6 bases). Germline V gene sequence: CDR1 LNHDA, CDR2 SQIVND (reference sequence). The length of the CDR3 is 14 residues. V dropped 1 base and J dropped 3 bases, with 9 bases sitting between them.

The gene calls are TRBV7-3 and TRBJ2-5, with 7 bases aligning to TRBD2. The DNA end favors TRBJ2-1, so the J call may be wrong. Germline values: CDR1 SGHTA, CDR2 FQGTGA. The CDR3 runs 15 residues. CDR3 amino acids: CASSLRPSGYNEQFF. CDR3 DNA sequence: TGTGCCAGCAGCTTAAGGCCTAGCGGATACAATGAGCAGTTCTTC.

Details on this clonotype: An end of the junction does not agree with germline; a read error may underlie this. The chain joins TRBV10-3 to TRBJ2-3; 7 bases map to TRBD2. In germline, CDR1 is ENHRY, CDR2 SYGVKD. CDR3 length: 15 residues. CDR3 protein: CAVSDGGTGTDTQYF. The CDR3 DNA is TGTGCCGTCAGTGACGGGGGGACCGGCACAGATACGCAGTATTTT.

Details on this clonotype: The DNA is left out, because the CDR3 cannot be placed on it with certainty; the CDR3 is given as TCRdb lists it. This CDR3 is CDSSFYICSAQVVEQYF. This chain connects TRBV7-6 to TRBJ2-7. The CDR3 region is 17 residues in length, termini included. Per the germline V gene, CDR1 is SGHVS and CDR2 is FNYEAQ.

This chain links TRBV10-1 with TRBJ2-1; 8 bases align to TRBD2. Germline values: CDR1 WNHNN, CDR2 SYGVQD (reference sequence). The CDR3 covers 14 residues. After removal of 7 bases from V and 2 bases from J, the junction contained 4 bases not matched to a gene. The CDR3 DNA sequence: TGCGCCAGCACCGGGGGGGCCGCCTACAATGAGCAGTTCTTC. Its translation is CASTGGAAYNEQFF.

The chain joins TRBV11-1 to TRBJ2-6; no clear D. Looked up from germline, CDR1 is SGHAT and CDR2 is FQDESV (reference sequence). The V gene lost 2 bases and the J gene lost 2 bases, with 13 bases spanning the gap. This CDR3 has 17 amino acids. This CDR3 reads CASSLSSWAAGANVLTF. Written as DNA, the CDR3 is TGTGCCAGCAGCTTAAGTTCGTGGGCAGCTGGGGCCAACGTCCTGACTTTC.

This clonotype was detected ten times or more. V is TRBV7-9 and J is TRBJ1-1; D is perhaps TRBD1 (5 bases). This CDR3 comprises 15 residues. Germline V lookup: CDR1 SEHNR, CDR2 FQNEAQ (reference sequence). The V and J ends lost 1 base and 4 bases respectively, with 13 bases between them. This chain's CDR3 is CASSLGQLTATEAFF. The CDR3 DNA is TGTGCCAGCAGCTTAGGACAGCTTACTGCCACTGAAGCTTTCTTT.

This chain uses TRBV7-2 with TRBJ2-5, with 8 nucleotides matching TRBD2. The CDR3 has 16 residues. Germline V lookup: CDR1 SGHTA, CDR2 FQGNSA. V trimming: 2 bases; J trimming: 1 base; junction bases outside the gene matches: 6. The CDR3 sequence: CASSLMASGFQETQYF. For the CDR3, the DNA is TGTGCCAGCAGCTTAATGGCTAGCGGGTTCCAAGAGACCCAGTACTTC.